The entry that follows covers one T cell receptor beta chain sequence. Its antigen is as yet unknown. The data were obtained in a study of T cells in Graves' hyperthyroidism and ophthalmopathy. Study-wide results and limits: In the blood, most expanded thyroid clonotypes above 0.001 appeared as well.

TCR beta CDR3 sequences were amplified from RNA transcripts. HTBI primers were the set used in a first-round RT-PCR of the TCR CDR3. TCRdb re-analysed the multiplex PCR reads in MiXCR, keeping a single row per CDR3 protein. This table has more than 500,000 distinct CDR3 sequences, roughly 15% appearing once. Germline-derived CDR1 and CDR2 are SQVTM and ANQGSEA. This CDR3 has 15 amino acids. V shed 0 bases and J shed 1 base, with 12 bases lying between them. This sequence originates from a young woman with Graves' ophthalmopathy. V is TRBV29-1 and J is TRBJ1-1; D is uncertain. The sequencing input was blood. CDR3 region: CSVEDPLLGNTEAFF. DNA for the CDR3: TGCAGCGTTGAAGACCCACTCCTCGGGAACACTGAAGCTTTCTTT.